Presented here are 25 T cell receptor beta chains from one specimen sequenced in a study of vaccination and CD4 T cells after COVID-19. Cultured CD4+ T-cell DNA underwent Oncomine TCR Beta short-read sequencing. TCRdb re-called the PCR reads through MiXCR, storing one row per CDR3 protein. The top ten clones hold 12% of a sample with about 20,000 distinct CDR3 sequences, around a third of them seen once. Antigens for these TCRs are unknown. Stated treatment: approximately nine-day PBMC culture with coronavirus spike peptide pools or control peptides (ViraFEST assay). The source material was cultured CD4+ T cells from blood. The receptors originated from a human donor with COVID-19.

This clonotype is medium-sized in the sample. The DNA for the CDR3 is TGTGCCAGCAGCCCATGGACAGGCACGGGCAATCAGCCCCAGCATTTT. Translating it yields CASSPWTGTGNQPQHF. The chain recombines TRBV27 with TRBJ1-5; 7 bases align to TRBD1. After removal of 6 bases from V and 2 bases from J, the junction contained 10 bases not matched to a gene. CDR3 size: 16 residues. CDR1 is MNHEY, CDR2 SMNVEV, per germline (reference sequence).

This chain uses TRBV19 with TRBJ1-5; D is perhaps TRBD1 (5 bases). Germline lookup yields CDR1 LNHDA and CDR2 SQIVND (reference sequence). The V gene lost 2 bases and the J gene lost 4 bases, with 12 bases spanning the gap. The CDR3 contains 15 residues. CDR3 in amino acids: CASSIPGVGNQPQHF. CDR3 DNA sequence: TGTGCCAGTAGTATACCGGGGGTTGGGAATCAGCCCCAGCATTTT.

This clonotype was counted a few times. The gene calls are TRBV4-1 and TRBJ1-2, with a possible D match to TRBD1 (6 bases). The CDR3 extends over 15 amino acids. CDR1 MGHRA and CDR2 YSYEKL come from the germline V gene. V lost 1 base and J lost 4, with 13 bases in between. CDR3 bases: TGCGCCAGCAGCCAAGGTATGGACAGTACCTATGGCTACACCTTC. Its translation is CASSQGMDSTYGYTF.

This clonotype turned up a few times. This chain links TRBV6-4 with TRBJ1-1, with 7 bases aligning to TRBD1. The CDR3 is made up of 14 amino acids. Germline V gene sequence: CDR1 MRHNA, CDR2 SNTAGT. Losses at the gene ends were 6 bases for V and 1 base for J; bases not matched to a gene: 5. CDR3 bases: TGTGCCAGCAGAACCGACAGGGCGAACACTGAAGCTTTCTTT. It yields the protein CASRTDRANTEAFF.

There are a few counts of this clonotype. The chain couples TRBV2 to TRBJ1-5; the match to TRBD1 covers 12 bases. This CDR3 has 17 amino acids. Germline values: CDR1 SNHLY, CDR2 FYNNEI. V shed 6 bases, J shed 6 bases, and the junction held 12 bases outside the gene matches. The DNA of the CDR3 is TGTGCCAGCAGCCGAGGGACAGGGGGCGATGGGGTTCAGCCCCAGCATTTT. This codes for CASSRGTGGDGVQPQHF. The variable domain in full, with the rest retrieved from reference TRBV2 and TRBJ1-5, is EPEVTQTPSHQVTQMGQEVILRCVPISNHLYFYWYRQILGQKVEFLVSFYNNEISEKSEIFDDQFSVERPDGSNFTLKIRSTKLEDSAMYFCASSRGTGGDGVQPQHFGDGTRLSIL.

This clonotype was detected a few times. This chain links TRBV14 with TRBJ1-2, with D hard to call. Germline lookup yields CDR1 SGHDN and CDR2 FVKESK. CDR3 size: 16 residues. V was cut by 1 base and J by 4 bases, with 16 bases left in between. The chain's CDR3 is CASSQGARRVGYGYTF. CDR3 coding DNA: TGTGCCAGCAGCCAAGGGGCCAGAAGGGTGGGCTATGGCTACACCTTC.

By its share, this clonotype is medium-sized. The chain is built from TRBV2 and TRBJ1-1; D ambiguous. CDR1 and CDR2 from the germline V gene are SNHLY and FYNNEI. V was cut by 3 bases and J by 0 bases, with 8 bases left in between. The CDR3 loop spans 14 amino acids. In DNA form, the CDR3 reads TGTGCCAGCAGTGAGGTAGGGATGAACACTGAAGCTTTCTTT. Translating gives CASSEVGMNTEAFF.

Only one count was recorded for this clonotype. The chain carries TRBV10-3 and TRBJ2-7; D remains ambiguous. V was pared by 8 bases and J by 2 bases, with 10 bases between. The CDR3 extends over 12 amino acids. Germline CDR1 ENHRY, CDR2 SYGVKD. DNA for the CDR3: TGTGCCATCCGTACAGTAACCTACGAGCAGTACTTC. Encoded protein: CAIRTVTYEQYF.

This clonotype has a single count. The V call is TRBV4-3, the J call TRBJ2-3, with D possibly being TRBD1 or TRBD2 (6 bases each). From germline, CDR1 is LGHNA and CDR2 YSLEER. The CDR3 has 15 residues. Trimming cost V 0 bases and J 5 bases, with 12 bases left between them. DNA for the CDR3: TGCGCCAGCAGCCAAGAGGGGGGCCGGGTAGATACGCAGTATTTT. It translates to CASSQEGGRVDTQYF.

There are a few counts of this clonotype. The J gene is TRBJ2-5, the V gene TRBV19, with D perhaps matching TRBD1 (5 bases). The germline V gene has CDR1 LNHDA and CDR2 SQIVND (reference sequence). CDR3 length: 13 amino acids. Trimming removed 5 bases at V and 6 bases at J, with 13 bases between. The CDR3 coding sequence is TGTGCCAGTAGTTCGCTCTCAGGGAAGACCCAGTACTTC. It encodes CASSSLSGKTQYF.

The CDR3 DNA is TGTGCCAGCAGTTCCTCCTCCCTCGAGCAGTACTTC. Its translation: CASSSSSLEQYF. The V gene is TRBV6-2 or TRBV6-3, the J gene TRBJ2-7; D unclear. The V gene's germline CDR1 is MNHEY and CDR2 SVGEGT. CDR3 length equals 12 residues. Trimming removed 4 bases from V and 6 bases from J, with 10 bases in between.

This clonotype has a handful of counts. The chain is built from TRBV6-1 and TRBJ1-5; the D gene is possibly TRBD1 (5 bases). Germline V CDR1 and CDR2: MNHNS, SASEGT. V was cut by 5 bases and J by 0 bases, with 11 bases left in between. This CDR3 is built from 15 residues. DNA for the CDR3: TGTGCCAGCAGTCCAGACAGATATAGCAATCAGCCCCAGCATTTT. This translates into CASSPDRYSNQPQHF.

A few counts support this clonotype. CDR3 in amino acids: CASSLRQGSGYTF. The CDR3 DNA follows: TGTGCCAGCAGCTTAAGGCAGGGAAGTGGCTACACCTTC. The chain combines TRBV7-8 with TRBJ1-2, with D possibly TRBD1 on 5 matching bases. Germline CDR1 reads SGHVS; CDR2 reads FQNEAQ. This CDR3 comprises 13 residues. Deletions cut 2 bases from V and 7 bases from J, with 11 bases between.

CDR3 sequence: CSALNTGTGIREQYF. CDR3 nucleotides: TGCAGTGCTCTGAACACCGGGACAGGGATTCGCGAGCAGTACTTC. The chain combines TRBV20-1 with TRBJ2-7, with 9 bases aligning to TRBD1. V dropped 5 bases and J dropped 6; count of bases not matched to a gene: 14. CDR3 length: 15 residues. The V gene's germline CDR1 is DFQATT and CDR2 SNEGSKA (reference sequence).

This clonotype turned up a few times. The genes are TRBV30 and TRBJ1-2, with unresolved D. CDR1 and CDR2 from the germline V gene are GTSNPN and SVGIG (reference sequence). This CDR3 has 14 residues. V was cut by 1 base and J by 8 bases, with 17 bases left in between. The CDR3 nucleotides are TGTGCCTGGAGTGCCTCGACTGTAGGTGGGGGCTACACCTTC. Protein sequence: CAWSASTVGGGYTF.

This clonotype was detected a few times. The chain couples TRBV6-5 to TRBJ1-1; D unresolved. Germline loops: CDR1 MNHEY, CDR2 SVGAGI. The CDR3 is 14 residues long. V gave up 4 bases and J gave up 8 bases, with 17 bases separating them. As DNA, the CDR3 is TGTGCCAGCAGTTTAACAGATCTCTGGGGAGAAGCTTTCTTT. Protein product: CASSLTDLWGEAFF.

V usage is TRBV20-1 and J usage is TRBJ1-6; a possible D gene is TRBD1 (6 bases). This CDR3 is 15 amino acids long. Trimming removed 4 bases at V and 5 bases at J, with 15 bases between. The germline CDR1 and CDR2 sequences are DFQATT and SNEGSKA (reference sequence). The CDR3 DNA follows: TGCAGTGCTATCCCAGGGGTAGTAAATAATTCACCCCTCCACTTT. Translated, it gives CSAIPGVVNNSPLHF.

This CDR3 reads CASSALGINTGELFF. DNA for the CDR3: TGTGCCAGCAGTGCATTGGGAATTAACACCGGGGAGCTGTTTTTT. The chain couples TRBV28 to TRBJ2-2; no definite D call. The CDR3 has 15 amino acids. The V gene lost 5 bases and the J gene lost 2 bases, with 12 bases spanning the gap. The germline CDR1 and CDR2 sequences are MDHEN and SYDVKM. The complete variable domain, with remaining parts taken from reference TRBV28 and TRBJ2-2, reads DVKVTQSSRYLVKRTGEKVFLECVQDMDHENMFWYRQDPGLGLRLIYFSYDVKMKEKGDIPEGYSVSREKKERFSLILESASTNQTSMYLCASSALGINTGELFFGEGSRLTVL.

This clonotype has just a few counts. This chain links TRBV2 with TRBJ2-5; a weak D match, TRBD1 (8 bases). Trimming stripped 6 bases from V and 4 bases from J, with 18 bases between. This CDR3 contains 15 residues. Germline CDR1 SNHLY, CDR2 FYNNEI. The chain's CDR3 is CASREQGGRVETQYF. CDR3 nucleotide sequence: TGTGCCAGCAGGGAACAGGGGGGGCGGGTAGAGACCCAGTACTTC.

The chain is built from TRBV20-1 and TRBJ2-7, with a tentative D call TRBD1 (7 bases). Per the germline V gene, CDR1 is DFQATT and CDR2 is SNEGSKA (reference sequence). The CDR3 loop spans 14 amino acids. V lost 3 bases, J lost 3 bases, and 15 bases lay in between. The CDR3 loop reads CSASSAGGLYEQYF. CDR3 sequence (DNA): TGCAGTGCTAGTTCGGCAGGGGGACTCTACGAGCAGTACTTC.

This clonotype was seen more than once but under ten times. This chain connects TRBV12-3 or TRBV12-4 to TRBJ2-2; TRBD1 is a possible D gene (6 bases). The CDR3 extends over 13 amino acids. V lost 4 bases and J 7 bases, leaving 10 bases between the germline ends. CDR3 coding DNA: TGTGCCAGCAGTTCCAGGGGAGACGGGGAGCTGTTTTTT. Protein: CASSSRGDGELFF.

The CDR3 DNA sequence: TGCGCCAGCAGCCTCCACGATAGCAATCAGCCCCAGCATTTT. Translating it yields CASSLHDSNQPQHF. The chain couples TRBV4-1 to TRBJ1-5; D not certain. The V end was cut by 4 bases, the J end by 0 bases, with 7 bases between. Germline V gene sequence: CDR1 MGHRA, CDR2 YSYEKL. The CDR3 is made up of 14 amino acids.

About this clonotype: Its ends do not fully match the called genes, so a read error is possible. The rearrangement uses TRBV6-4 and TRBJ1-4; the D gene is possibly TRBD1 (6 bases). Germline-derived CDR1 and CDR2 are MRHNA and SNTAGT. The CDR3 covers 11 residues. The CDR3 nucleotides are TGTGCCAGCAGTGACTCCCAGGGGCCTCCTTTT. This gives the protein CASSDSQGPPF.

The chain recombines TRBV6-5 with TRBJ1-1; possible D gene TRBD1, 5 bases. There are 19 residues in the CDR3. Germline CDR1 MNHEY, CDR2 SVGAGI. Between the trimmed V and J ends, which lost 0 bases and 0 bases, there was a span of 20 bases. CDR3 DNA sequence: TGTGCCAGCAGTTACTCGATCTCCCAGGGAGTAGGCATGAACACTGAAGCTTTCTTT. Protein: CASSYSISQGVGMNTEAFF.

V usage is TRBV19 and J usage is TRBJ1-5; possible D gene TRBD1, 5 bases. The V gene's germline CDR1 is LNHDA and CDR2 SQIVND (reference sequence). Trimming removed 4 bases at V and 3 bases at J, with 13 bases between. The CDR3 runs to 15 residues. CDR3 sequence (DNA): TGTGCCAGTAGTAGCGGGCAGGGATACAATCAGCCCCAGCATTTT. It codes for CASSSGQGYNQPQHF.